This TCR beta chain was identified during a study of blood T cell repertoires in COVID-19. The CDR3 runs to 16 residues. CDR1 and CDR2 (germline): KGHSH, LQKENI. V shed 3 bases and J 3 bases; nucleotides not matched to a gene: 3. The assay was immunoSEQ multiplex PCR, and TCRdb's table has in-frame clones only and misses some. The sample comprises under 450,000 clones, around 87% of which are singletons, and 1.3% rests with the top ten. Cohort allocation depended upon clinical history that participants reported. Sequenced: PBMCs or T cells enriched from blood (not recorded which). This chain connects TRBV18 to TRBJ2-2; TRBD2 matches 11 bases. This clonotype was sampled from a man aged 30 to 39 who had recovered from COVID-19. The CDR3 bases are TGTGCCAGCTCACCTCTAGCGGGGGGAGACACCGGGGAGCTGTTTTTT. As protein: CASSPLAGGDTGELFF.